One and the same sample provided the 10 T cell receptor delta chains below, sequenced in a study of γδ T cells in repeated Plasmodium falciparum infection. TCRdb re-processed the multiplex PCR reads via CATT. The table lists some 100,000 delta-chain clones, 1.4% to 1.5% of them singletons. Gammadelta T cells were flow-sorted from PBMC into Vgamma9/Vdelta2+ and Vdelta2-negative populations for bulk analysis. Sequencing was carried out using gamma-delta T cells from blood. Source of these receptors: a pool of human donors (malaria-infected and uninfected, not separated).

This clone was seen a handful of times. A far larger clone is a single base away, which makes a read error likely. The V call is TRDV1, the J call TRDJ1, with D possibly being TRDD2 or TRDD3 (8 bases each). TCRdb gives no J gene; it was assigned here by matching the DNA to germline. Germline values: CDR1 TSWWSYY, CDR2 QGS. The CDR3 spans 16 residues. The CDR3 nucleotides are TGTGCCCTTGGGCCCCTTCCTAACTGGGGGGACGATAAACTCATCTTT. It translates to CALGPLPNWGDDKLIF.

In regard to this clone: This DNA translates differently at residue 11 from the TCRdb protein, which is that of a much larger clone; a read error is likely, and the protein shown is the DNA's own translation. This rearrangement joins TRDV1 to TRDJ1, with 10 nucleotides matching TRDD3. The CDR3 is 15 amino acids. CDR1 is TSWWSYY and CDR2 is QGS in the germline V gene. V shed 7 bases and J 7 bases; nucleotides not matched to a gene: 12. The CDR3 region has the DNA TGTGCTCTTGTCCTCGACTGGGGGATTCCCGCTAAACTCATCTTT. This sequence encodes CALVLDWGIPAKLIF.

Only a few counts were recorded for this clone. With only one base between it and a far larger clone, this is likely a read error. Additional DNA sequences in this sample encode the identical CDR3. The rearrangement uses TRDV2 and TRDJ1, with a tentative D call TRDD3 (6 bases). No J gene was available from TCRdb, and it was assigned here by a germline match of the DNA. The CDR3 is 16 residues long. The germline CDR1 and CDR2 sequences are GEAIGNYY and EKD. Trimming removed 5 bases at V and 3 bases at J, with 21 bases between. Here the CDR3 DNA reads TGTGCCTGTGGCTCTACTGGGACCCTCGGTGCCGATAAACTCATCTTT. This sequence encodes CACGSTGTLGADKLIF.

This clone was counted at least ten times. The protein TCRdb gives is from a much larger clone and does not agree with this DNA's translation at residue 5, likely a read error; the protein shown here comes from the DNA. The chain employs TRAV38-2/DV8 and TRDJ1, with D tentatively TRDD2 or TRDD3 (8 bases each). CDR1 and CDR2 (germline): TSESDYY, QEAYKQQN. Trimming shortened V by 4 bases and J by 0 bases, and 31 bases separated the two germline ends. This CDR3 spans 21 amino acids. CDR3 in amino acids: CAYRGHFLHRGYSFYTDKLIF. The CDR3 nucleotides read TGTGCTTATAGGGGCCACTTCCTACATCGGGGATACTCCTTTTACACCGATAAACTCATCTTT.

This clone was detected many times. This likely traces to a read error, being one base from a far larger clone. Other DNA sequences in the sample encode the same CDR3. V gene TRDV2 combines with J gene TRDJ1; possibly TRDD3 for D (6 bases). Trimming cost V 3 bases and J 1 base, with 14 bases left between them. Germline loops: CDR1 GEAIGNYY, CDR2 EKD. The CDR3 runs to 15 residues. CDR3 region: CACDLLGVLTDKLIF. The CDR3 DNA sequence: TGTGCCTGTGACCTACTGGGAGTTCTCACCGATAAACTCATCTTT.

In the case of this clone: With only one base between it and a far larger clone, this is likely a read error. Different DNA sequences within this sample yield the same CDR3. This chain joins TRDV2 and TRDJ3; a possible D gene is TRDD3 (5 bases). Since TCRdb gives no J gene, matching the DNA to germline was used here to assign it. Germline values: CDR1 GEAIGNYY, CDR2 EKD. The CDR3 loop spans 19 amino acids. CDR3 protein: CACDTGGPLSSWDTRQMFF. The CDR3 DNA reads TGTGCCTGTGACACGGGTGGGCCCCTTAGCTCCTGGGACACTCGACAGATGTTTTTC.

This clone appeared a few times. With a far larger clone one base away, a read error is the likely cause. Other DNA sequences from this sample encode an identical CDR3 as well. The genes are TRDV1 and TRDJ1; D is possibly TRDD3 (5 bases). The CDR3 length is 14 residues. Per the germline V gene, CDR1 is TSWWSYY and CDR2 is QGS. The CDR3, as DNA: TGTGCTCTTGGGGAACCCTTTGGGGCCGATAAACTCATCTTC. Translating it yields CALGEPFGADKLIF.

This clone came up a few times. This DNA translates differently at residue 3 from the TCRdb protein, which is that of a much larger clone; a read error is likely, and the protein shown is the DNA's own translation. For the CDR3, the DNA is TGTGCTCGTGGGGAACTAACGTCCTTACCCTGGGGGACCCTCTCGTACACCAATAAACTCATATTT. This sequence encodes CARGELTSLPWGTLSYTNKLIF. The chain has TRDV1 and TRDJ1; 8 nucleotides agree with TRDD3. Germline CDR1 and CDR2: TSWWSYY and QGS. The length of the CDR3 is 22 residues.

A remark on this clone: Given a far larger clone just one base away, this is likely a sequencing read error. The same CDR3 can be traced to other DNA sequences in this sample. DNA for the CDR3: TGTGCCTGTGACACCCGGCCTTCGTACGTACTGGGGGCCTCGTACACCGATAAACTCATCTTC. It specifies CACDTRPSYVLGASYTDKLIF. No J gene was called, and the V gene is TRDV2; the D call of TRDD3 is as the table states it, not checked on the DNA. The CDR3 contains 21 residues. Germline V CDR1 and CDR2: GEAIGNYY, EKD.

This clone has a handful of counts. TCRdb's listed protein matches a much larger clone and diverges from this DNA's translation at residue 15, likely through a read error; the protein shown comes from the DNA. The chain's CDR3 is CALGEPGFLSNLLGGIKTDKLIF. CDR3 nucleotide sequence: TGTGCTCTTGGGGAACCTGGCTTCCTTTCAAACCTACTGGGGGGTATAAAAACGGATAAACTCATCTTT. The chain has TRDV1 and TRDJ1; 8 bases agree with TRDD3. Trimming at V came to 1 base and at J to 5 bases, leaving 30 bases not matched to a gene. Germline loops: CDR1 TSWWSYY, CDR2 QGS. The CDR3 is 23 amino acids.